This T cell receptor (beta chain) was observed in a study of PD-L1 blockade in urothelial cancer (dated by TCRdb to about 2017). For the study in its entirety: Therapy was started in the mid-2010s for all patients, and atezolizumab 1,200 mg was administered intravenously every 3 weeks. Twenty-five of 29 patients were identified as males with urothelial cancer of bladder origin, and a prior smoking history was reported by 18 of 29 patients. Pretreatment tumor samples, along with matched peripheral blood collected serially before and after atezolizumab treatment, underwent TCR sequencing. Somatic, immune and clinical correlates of response to PD-L1 blockade with atezolizumab in urothelial cancer were the focus of an exploratory multi-omic analysis. A median of about 150,000 T cells and some 84,000 unique TCRs was obtained from blood samples, and a median clonality of roughly 0.074 was observed. Blood samples were analyzed 3 weeks after the start of treatment (second dose) and 6 weeks after the start of treatment. Durable clinical benefit meant progression-free survival longer than 6 months, and TCR features were also tested against progression-free and overall survival. Some 29 patients had pretreatment blood TCR-seq, about 25 had at least one posttreatment blood collection, and about 25 had tumor TCR-seq. Roughly ten patients achieved durable clinical benefit and some 21 did not. Patients had an ECOG performance status of 0 or 1 and had received between 0 and 3 prior chemotherapy regimens. In the same patients who had TCR sequencing, pretreatment tumors also underwent whole exome sequencing and RNA sequencing.

The CDR3 holds 15 amino acids from the cysteine to the phenylalanine. The entry retains the CDR3 DNA only, 45 bases that are in frame from base 1. Reading the germline V gene gives CDR1 SGHRS and CDR2 YFSETQ. Relative to germline, V is 4 bases shorter and J is 6 bases shorter, with 20 bases between their ends. Overall study results and their limits: A pretreatment peripheral blood TCR clonality below the median was linked to improved progression-free and overall survival. Small sample size (n ≈ 27) and many exploratory analyses mean the results are intended to be hypothesis-generating. Patients with durable benefit showed greater expansion of tumor-associated TCR clones in peripheral blood 3 weeks after starting treatment (n ≈ 20, p = 0.022).

The time point label corresponds to: pretreatment peripheral blood. A cohort of around 29 patients with locally advanced or metastatic urothelial carcinoma, treated at Memorial Sloan Kettering on a trial protocol, was included. Peripheral blood mononuclear cells were collected from each patient pretreatment and during treatment, giving between 1 and 8 total time points per patient. The Qiagen DNeasy Blood extraction kit was used to purify genomic DNA from total PBMCs and tumor samples. PBMCs were collected pretreatment and during treatment, and were isolated and stored as previously described. To estimate absolute template abundance from read counts, synthetic TCR analog templates were spiked into each PCR. Using the immunoSEQ assay, TCRbeta CDR3 regions were amplified from genomic DNA with bias-controlled V and J gene primers. Sequencing of rearranged TCRbeta segments was done at approximately 20X coverage. In the source study's methods: Sequencing errors were corrected by clustering and CDR3s were annotated against IMGT to assign V, D and J genes. Downstream analyses used only productive TCRbeta rearrangements and left out out-of-frame or stop-codon sequences. Clonality was computed as one minus Shannon entropy normalized by the log of the number of unique productive sequences. Fisher's exact test with Benjamini-Hochberg correction, at a threshold of adjusted p below 0.01, was used to find clones that differed between time points or between blood and tumor. This is the immuneACCESS table as TCRdb keeps it, with only in-frame sequences that have V and J called. A part of the clones is gone; compared with another copy, unresolved V genes explain less than half, and the rest is unexplained. The DNA gave D and trimming, while V, J and clone size come from that table. A total of more than 90,000 clones appear in this sample, around 87% of them only once. Of the sample, roughly 2% falls within the top ten clones.

For this clone: Its target antigen remains unknown. Within one base of it there is no much larger clone, and no base qualities were kept.

Sequences were derived from PBMCs, sampled around atezolizumab (anti-PD-L1) treatment. Here the chain combines TRBV5-1 and TRBJ2-7, with TRBD1 perhaps the D gene, on 5 matching bases. The clonotype comes from a man between 60 and 75 years old with urothelial cancer. DNA sequence: TGCGCCAGCAGCCCGGAGTCGGGCCAGGGTGGCGAGCAGTACTTC. Its protein is CASSPESGQGGEQYF.